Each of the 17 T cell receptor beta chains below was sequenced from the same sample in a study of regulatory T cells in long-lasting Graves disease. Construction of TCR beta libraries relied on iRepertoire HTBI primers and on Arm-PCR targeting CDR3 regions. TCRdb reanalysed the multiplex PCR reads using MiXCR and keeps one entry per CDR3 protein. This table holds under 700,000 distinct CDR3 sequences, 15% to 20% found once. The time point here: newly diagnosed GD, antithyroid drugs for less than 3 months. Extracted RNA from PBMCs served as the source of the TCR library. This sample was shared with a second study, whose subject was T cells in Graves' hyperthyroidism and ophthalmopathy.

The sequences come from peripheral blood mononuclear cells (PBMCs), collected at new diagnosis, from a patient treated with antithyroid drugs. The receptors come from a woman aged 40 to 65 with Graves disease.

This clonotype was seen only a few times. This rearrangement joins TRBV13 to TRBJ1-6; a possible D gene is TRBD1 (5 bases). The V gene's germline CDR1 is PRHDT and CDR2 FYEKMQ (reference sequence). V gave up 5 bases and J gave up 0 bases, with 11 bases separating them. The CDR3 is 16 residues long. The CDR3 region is CASSPRGDSYNSPLHF. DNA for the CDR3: TGTGCCAGCAGCCCCCGGGGGGACTCCTATAATTCACCCCTCCACTTT.

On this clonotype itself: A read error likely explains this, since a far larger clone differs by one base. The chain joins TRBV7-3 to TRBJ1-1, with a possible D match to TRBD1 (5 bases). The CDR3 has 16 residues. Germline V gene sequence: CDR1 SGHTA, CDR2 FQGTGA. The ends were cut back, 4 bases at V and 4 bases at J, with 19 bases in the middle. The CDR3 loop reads CASSSGVQRQSTEAFF. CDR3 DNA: TGTGCCAGCAGCTCAGGAGTACAGAGACAGAGCACTGAAGCTTTCTTT.

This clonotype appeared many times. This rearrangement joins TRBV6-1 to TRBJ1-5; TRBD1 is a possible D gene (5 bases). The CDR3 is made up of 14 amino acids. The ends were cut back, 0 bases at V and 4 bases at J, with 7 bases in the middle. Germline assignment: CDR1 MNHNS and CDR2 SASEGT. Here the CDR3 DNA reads TGTGCCAGCAGTGAAGCGGGGCGAAATCAGCCCCAGCATTTT. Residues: CASSEAGRNQPQHF.

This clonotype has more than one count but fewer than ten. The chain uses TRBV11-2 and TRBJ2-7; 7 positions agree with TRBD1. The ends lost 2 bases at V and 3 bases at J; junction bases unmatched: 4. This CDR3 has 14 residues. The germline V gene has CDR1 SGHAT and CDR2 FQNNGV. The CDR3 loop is CASSLQGGFYEQYF. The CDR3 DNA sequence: TGTGCCAGCAGCTTACAAGGGGGCTTCTACGAGCAGTACTTC.

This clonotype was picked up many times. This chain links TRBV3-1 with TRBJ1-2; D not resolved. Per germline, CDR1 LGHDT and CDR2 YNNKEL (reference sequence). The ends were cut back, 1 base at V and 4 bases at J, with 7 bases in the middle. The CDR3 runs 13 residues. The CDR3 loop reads CASSQGTPYGYTF. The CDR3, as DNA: TGTGCCAGCAGCCAAGGCACCCCCTATGGCTACACCTTC.

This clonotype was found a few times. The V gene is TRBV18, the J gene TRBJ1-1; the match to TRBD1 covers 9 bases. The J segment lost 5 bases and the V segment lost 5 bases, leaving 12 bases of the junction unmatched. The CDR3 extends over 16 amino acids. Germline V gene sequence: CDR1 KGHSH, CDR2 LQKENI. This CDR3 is CASSSRDRDFLTEAFF. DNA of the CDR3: TGTGCCAGCTCAAGCCGGGACAGGGACTTTTTGACTGAAGCTTTCTTT.

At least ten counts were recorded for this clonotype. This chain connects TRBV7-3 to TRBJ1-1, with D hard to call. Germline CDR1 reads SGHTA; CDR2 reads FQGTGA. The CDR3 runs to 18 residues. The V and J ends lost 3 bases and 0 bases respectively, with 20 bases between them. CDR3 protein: CASSFLFRAEIMNTEAFF. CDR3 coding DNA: TGTGCCAGCAGCTTCTTATTTCGTGCGGAAATTATGAACACTGAAGCTTTCTTT.

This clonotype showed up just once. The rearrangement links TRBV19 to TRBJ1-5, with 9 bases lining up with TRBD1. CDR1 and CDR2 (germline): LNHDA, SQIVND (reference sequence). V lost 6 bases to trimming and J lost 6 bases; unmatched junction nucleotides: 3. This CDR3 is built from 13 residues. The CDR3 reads CASSRGQGQPQHF. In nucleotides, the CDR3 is TGTGCCAGTAGCCGGGGACAGGGTCAGCCCCAGCATTTT.

The CDR3 DNA reads TGTGCCACCAGTGATATGCCCTCTGGGGGGCTTTTCGATGGCTACACCTTC. Its translation: CATSDMPSGGLFDGYTF. This chain uses TRBV24-1 with TRBJ1-2, with D perhaps TRBD1 (6 bases). The CDR3 length is 17 residues. V shed 3 bases and J shed 6 bases, with 22 bases lying between them. Germline-derived CDR1 and CDR2 are KGHDR and SFDVKD.

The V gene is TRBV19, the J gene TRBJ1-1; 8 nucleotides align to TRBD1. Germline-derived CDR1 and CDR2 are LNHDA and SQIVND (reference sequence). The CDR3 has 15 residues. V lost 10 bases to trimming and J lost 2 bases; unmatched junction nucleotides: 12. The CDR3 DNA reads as TGTGCCACCGGACAGGGACAACTTACTAACACTGAAGCTTTCTTT. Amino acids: CATGQGQLTNTEAFF.

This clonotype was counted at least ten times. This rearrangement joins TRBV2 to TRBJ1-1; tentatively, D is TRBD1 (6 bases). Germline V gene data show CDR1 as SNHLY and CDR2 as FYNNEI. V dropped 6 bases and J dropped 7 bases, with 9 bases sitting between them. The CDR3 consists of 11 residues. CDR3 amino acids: CASRIGGEAFF. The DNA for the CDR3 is TGTGCCAGCAGAATAGGGGGTGAAGCTTTCTTT. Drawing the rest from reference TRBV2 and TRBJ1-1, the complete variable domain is EPEVTQTPSHQVTQMGQEVILRCVPISNHLYFYWYRQILGQKVEFLVSFYNNEISEKSEIFDDQFSVERPDGSNFTLKIRSTKLEDSAMYFCASRIGGEAFFGQGTRLTVV.

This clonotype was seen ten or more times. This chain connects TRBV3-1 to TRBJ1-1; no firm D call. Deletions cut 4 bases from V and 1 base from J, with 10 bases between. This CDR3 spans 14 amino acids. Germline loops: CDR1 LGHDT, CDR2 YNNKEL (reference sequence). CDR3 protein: CASSLHQENTEAFF. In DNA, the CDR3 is TGTGCCAGCAGCCTCCACCAGGAGAACACTGAAGCTTTCTTT.

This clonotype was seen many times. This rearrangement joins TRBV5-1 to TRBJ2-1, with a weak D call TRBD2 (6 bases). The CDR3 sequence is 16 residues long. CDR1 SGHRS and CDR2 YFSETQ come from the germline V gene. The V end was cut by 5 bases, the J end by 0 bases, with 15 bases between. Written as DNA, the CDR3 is TGCGCCAGCAGAGAGCGGGCGGGGAGCTCCTACAATGAGCAGTTCTTC. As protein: CASRERAGSSYNEQFF.

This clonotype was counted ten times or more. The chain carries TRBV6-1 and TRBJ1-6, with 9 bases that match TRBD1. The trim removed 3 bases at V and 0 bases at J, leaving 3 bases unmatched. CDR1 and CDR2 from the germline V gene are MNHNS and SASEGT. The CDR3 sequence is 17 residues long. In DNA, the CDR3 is TGTGCCAGCAGTGACGGACAGGGGCGCTCCTATAATTCACCCCTCCACTTT. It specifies CASSDGQGRSYNSPLHF.

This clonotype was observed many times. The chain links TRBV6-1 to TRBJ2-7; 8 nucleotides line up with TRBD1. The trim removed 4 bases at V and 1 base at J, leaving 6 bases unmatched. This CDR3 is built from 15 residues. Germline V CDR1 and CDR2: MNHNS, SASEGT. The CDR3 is CASSGPGQASYEQYF. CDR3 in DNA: TGTGCCAGCAGTGGGCCGGGACAGGCATCCTACGAGCAGTACTTC.

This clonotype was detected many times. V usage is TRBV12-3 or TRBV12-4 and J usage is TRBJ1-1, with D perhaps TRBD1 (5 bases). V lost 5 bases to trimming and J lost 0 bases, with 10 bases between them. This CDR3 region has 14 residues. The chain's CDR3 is CASSPGRMNTEAFF. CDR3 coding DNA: TGTGCCAGCAGTCCGGGACGGATGAACACTGAAGCTTTCTTT.

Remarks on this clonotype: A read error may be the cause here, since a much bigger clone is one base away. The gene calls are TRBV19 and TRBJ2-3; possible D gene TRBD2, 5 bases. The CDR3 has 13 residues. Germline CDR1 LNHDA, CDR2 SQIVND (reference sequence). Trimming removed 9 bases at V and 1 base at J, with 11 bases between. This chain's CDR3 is CASREGGTDTQYF. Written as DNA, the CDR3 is TGTGCCAGCAGAGAGGGTGGCACAGATACGCAGTATTTT.